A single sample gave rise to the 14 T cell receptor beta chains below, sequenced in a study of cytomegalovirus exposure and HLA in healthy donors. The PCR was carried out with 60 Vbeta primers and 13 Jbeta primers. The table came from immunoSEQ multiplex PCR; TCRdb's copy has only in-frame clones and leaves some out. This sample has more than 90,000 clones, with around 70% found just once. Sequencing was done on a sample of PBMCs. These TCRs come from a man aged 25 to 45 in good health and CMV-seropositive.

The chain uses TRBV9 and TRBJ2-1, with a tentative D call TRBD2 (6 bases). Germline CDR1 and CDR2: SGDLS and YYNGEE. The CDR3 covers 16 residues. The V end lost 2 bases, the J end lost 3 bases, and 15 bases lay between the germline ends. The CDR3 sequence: CASSVGRREHYNEQFF. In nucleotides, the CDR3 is TGTGCCAGCAGCGTGGGACGACGGGAGCACTACAATGAGCAGTTCTTC.

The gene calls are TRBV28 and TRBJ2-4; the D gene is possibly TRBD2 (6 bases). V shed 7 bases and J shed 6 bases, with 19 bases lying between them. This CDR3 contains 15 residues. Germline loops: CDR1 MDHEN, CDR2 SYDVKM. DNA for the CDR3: TGTGCCAGCACACCGTCGGGGGACCTGGTAAACATTCAGTACTTC. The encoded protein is CASTPSGDLVNIQYF.

In nucleotides, the CDR3 is TGTGCCAGCAGCCGGATACGACAGGGGGGGAACACTGAAGCTTTCTTT. Encoded protein: CASSRIRQGGNTEAFF. V is TRBV7-3 and J is TRBJ1-1, with 9 bases identical to TRBD1. Germline V gene sequence: CDR1 SGHTA, CDR2 FQGTGA. This CDR3 region has 16 residues. The V segment lost 5 bases and the J segment 1 base; nucleotides outside the gene matches: 8.

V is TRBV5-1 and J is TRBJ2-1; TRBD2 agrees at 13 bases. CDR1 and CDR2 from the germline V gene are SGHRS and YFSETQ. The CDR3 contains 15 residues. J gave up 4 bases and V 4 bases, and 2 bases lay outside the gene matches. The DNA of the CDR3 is TGCGCCAGCAGCCGGACTAGCGGGGGATACAATGAGCAGTTCTTC. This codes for CASSRTSGGYNEQFF.

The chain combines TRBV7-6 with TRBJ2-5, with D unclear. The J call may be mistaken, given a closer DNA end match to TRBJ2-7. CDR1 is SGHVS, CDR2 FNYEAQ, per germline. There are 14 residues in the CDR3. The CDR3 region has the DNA TGTGCCAGCAGCTTATACCACGGAGCCTACGAGCAGTACTTC. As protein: CASSLYHGAYEQYF.

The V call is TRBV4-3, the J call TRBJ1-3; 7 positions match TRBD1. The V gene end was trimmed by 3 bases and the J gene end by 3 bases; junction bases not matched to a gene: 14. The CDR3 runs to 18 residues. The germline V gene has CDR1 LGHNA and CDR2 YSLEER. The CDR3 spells CASSQDPLGGAGGNTIYF. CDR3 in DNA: TGCGCCAGCAGCCAGGATCCCCTAGGGGGCGCGGGTGGAAACACCATATATTTT.

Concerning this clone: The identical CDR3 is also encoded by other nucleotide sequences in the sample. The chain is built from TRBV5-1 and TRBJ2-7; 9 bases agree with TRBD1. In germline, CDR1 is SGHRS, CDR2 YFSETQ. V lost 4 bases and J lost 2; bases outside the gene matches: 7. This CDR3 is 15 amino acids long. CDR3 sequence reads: CASSQSGTGPYEQYF. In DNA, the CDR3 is TGCGCCAGCAGCCAATCCGGGACAGGGCCCTACGAGCAGTACTTC.

The CDR3 DNA reads TGTGCCATTTGGGGTATGACAGGAGATGGCTACACCTTC. It is translated as CAIWGMTGDGYTF. The V gene is TRBV30, the J gene TRBJ1-2, with D maybe TRBD1 (6 bases). Per germline, CDR1 GTSNPN and CDR2 SVGIG (reference sequence). The CDR3 length is 13 residues. Between the trimmed V and J ends, which lost 8 bases and 6 bases, there was a span of 19 bases.

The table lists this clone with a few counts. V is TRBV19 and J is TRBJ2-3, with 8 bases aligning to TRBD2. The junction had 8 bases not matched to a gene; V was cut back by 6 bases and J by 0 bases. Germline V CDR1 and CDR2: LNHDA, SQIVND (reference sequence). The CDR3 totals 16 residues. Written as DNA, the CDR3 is TGTGCCAGTAGCCTATCCAGCGGGAGTAGCACAGATACGCAGTATTTT. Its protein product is CASSLSSGSSTDTQYF.

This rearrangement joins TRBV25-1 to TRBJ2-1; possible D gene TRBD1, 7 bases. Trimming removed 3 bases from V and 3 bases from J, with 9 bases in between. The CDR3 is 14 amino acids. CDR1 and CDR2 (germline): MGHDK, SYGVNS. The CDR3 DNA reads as TGTGCCAGCAGTGACAGGGGGGACTACAATGAGCAGTTCTTC. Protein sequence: CASSDRGDYNEQFF.

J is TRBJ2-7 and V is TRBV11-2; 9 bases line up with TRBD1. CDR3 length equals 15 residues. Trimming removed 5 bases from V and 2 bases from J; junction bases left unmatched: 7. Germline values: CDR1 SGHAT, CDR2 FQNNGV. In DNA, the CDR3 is TGTGCCAGCAGCCCCCGGGACAGGGCTGCCTACGAGCAGTACTTC. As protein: CASSPRDRAAYEQYF.

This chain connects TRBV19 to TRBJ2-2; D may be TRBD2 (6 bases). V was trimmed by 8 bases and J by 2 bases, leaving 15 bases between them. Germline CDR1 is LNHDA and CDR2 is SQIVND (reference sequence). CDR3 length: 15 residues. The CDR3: CASQTGTSNTGELFF. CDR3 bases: TGTGCCAGTCAAACCGGGACTTCCAACACCGGGGAGCTGTTTTTT.

CDR3 nucleotide sequence: TGTGCCAGCTCACCAGCAGGGATCTATGGCTACACCTTC. As protein: CASSPAGIYGYTF. The chain carries TRBV18 and TRBJ1-2; D possibly corresponds to TRBD1 (5 bases). Germline V gives CDR1 KGHSH, CDR2 LQKENI. Trimming removed 2 bases at V and 4 bases at J, with 8 bases between. The CDR3 is 13 residues long. Looking up the rest from reference TRBV18 and TRBJ1-2 gives the full variable domain: NAGVMQNPRHLVRRRGQEARLRCSPMKGHSHVYWYRQLPEEGLKFMVYLQKENIIDESGMPKERFSAEFPKEGPSILRIQQVVRGDSAAYFCASSPAGIYGYTFGSGTRLTVV.

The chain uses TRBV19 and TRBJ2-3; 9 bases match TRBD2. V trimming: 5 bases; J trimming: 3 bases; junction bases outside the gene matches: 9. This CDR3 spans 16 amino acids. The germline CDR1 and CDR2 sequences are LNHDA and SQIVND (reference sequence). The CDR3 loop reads CASSLSRGGPTDTQYF. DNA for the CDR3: TGTGCCAGTAGTCTCTCGCGGGGGGGCCCGACAGATACGCAGTATTTT.